One sample yielded the 20 T cell receptor beta chains listed below, sequenced in a study of identical twins. Each CDR3 protein is one row after TCRdb ran MiXCR on the 5' RACE reads. This sample has more than 400,000 distinct CDR3 sequences, with around 15% found just once. These data were also filed under a second study, of yellow fever vaccine responses in identical twins.

The sample comprised CD4+ T cells sorted from blood. The receptor set was obtained from a woman in her late teens or twenties in good health.

The chain is built from TRBV27 and TRBJ2-3; a weak D match, TRBD2 (6 bases). Germline lookup yields CDR1 MNHEY and CDR2 SMNVEV (reference sequence). With 4 bases removed from V and 1 base from J, the gap between germline ends came to 9 bases. The CDR3 totals 14 residues. Here the CDR3 DNA reads TGTGCCAGCAGTTGGGGACTTGGCACAGATACGCAGTATTTT. Protein: CASSWGLGTDTQYF.

This chain connects TRBV4-1 to TRBJ2-4; 9 positions agree with TRBD1. CDR3 length: 18 residues. The germline CDR1 and CDR2 sequences are MGHRA and YSYEKL. With 4 bases clipped from V and 0 bases from J, the junction kept 10 bases outside the gene matches. CDR3 bases: TGCGCCAGCAGCCCGGGCCCGGGACAGGGTCTAGCCAAAAACATTCAGTACTTC. Translation: CASSPGPGQGLAKNIQYF.

In its sample, this clonotype was seen a few times. This chain uses TRBV7-8 with TRBJ2-3; 8 nucleotides agree with TRBD2. The junction had 10 bases not matched to a gene; V was cut back by 2 bases and J by 0 bases. There are 18 residues in the CDR3. Germline CDR1 is SGHVS and CDR2 is FQNEAQ. CDR3 sequence (DNA): TGTGCCAGCAGCTTATACCTCTCCGGGGGGGTGAGCACAGATACGCAGTATTTT. Translation gives CASSLYLSGGVSTDTQYF.

V and J are TRBV5-1 and TRBJ2-4; D gene unclear. Germline V gene sequence: CDR1 SGHRS, CDR2 YFSETQ. Trimming cost V 1 base and J 2 bases, with 10 bases left between them. The CDR3 extends over 15 amino acids. The CDR3 loop reads CASSLMTISKNIQYF. The CDR3 DNA reads TGCGCCAGCAGCTTGATGACAATTTCCAAAAACATTCAGTACTTC. Full variable domain (missing parts from reference TRBV5-1 and TRBJ2-4): KAGVTQTPRYLIKTRGQQVTLSCSPISGHRSVSWYQQTPGQGLQFLFEYFSETQRNKGNFPGRFSGRQFSNSRSEMNVSTLELGDSALYLCASSLMTISKNIQYFGAGTRLSVL.

The chain recombines TRBV12-3 or TRBV12-4 with TRBJ2-7; D is perhaps TRBD1 (6 bases). The CDR3 runs to 12 residues. V was trimmed by 2 bases and J by 7 bases, leaving 9 bases between them. The CDR3 region is CASSLKGGEQYF. In DNA form, the CDR3 reads TGTGCCAGCAGTTTAAAAGGGGGTGAGCAGTACTTC.

This clonotype has more than one count but fewer than ten. The gene calls are TRBV20-1 and TRBJ2-7, with TRBD2 identical over 9 bases. J lost 3 bases, V lost 2 bases, and 5 bases had no gene match. Germline V gene sequence: CDR1 DFQATT, CDR2 SNEGSKA (reference sequence). The CDR3 contains 14 residues. This CDR3 reads CSARLAGIFYEQYF. In DNA, the CDR3 is TGCAGTGCTAGACTAGCGGGAATCTTCTACGAGCAGTACTTC.

The rearrangement joins TRBV18 to TRBJ2-7; D uncertain. The CDR3 loop spans 13 amino acids. The V gene's germline CDR1 is KGHSH and CDR2 LQKENI. V was trimmed by 6 bases and J by 6 bases, leaving 15 bases between them. CDR3 sequence (DNA): TGTGCCAGCTCCCCTGGACCCGGCCTCGAGCAGTACGTC. This encodes CASSPGPGLEQYV.

This clonotype came up a few times. The J gene is TRBJ2-7, the V gene TRBV2; TRBD2 might be the D (5 bases). Trimming took 8 bases from V and 8 from J, leaving 19 bases between them. CDR1 is SNHLY, CDR2 FYNNEI, per germline. This CDR3 comprises 13 residues. CDR3 sequence (DNA): TGTGCCAGCGAAAGTGAGGGAGTGGGCCAGCAGTACGTC. It encodes CASESEGVGQQYV.

This clonotype was seen only a few times. The chain links TRBV5-1 to TRBJ2-3, with D possibly matching TRBD2 (5 bases). V lost 7 bases to trimming and J lost 2 bases, with 23 bases between them. CDR3 length equals 17 residues. The germline gives CDR1 SGHRS, CDR2 YFSETQ. This CDR3 reads CASRPTGGFLATDTQYF. Here the CDR3 DNA reads TGCGCCAGCCGCCCAACGGGTGGTTTTCTAGCCACAGATACGCAGTATTTT.

This clonotype has only a few counts. V usage is TRBV7-3 and J usage is TRBJ2-7; perhaps TRBD1 as D (6 bases). V dropped 3 bases and J dropped 2 bases, with 11 bases sitting between them. The germline gives CDR1 SGHTA, CDR2 FQGTGA. The CDR3 contains 14 residues. CDR3 bases: TGTGCCAGCAGCTTGGATCGGGACACCTACGAGCAGTACTTC. Translating gives CASSLDRDTYEQYF.

This clonotype was detected only a few times. The rearrangement uses TRBV28 and TRBJ2-3; possibly TRBD2 for D (5 bases). This CDR3 spans 15 amino acids. The V and J ends lost 1 base and 2 bases respectively, with 10 bases between them. Germline lookup yields CDR1 MDHEN and CDR2 SYDVKM. The CDR3 sequence is CASSLLERATDTQYF. The CDR3 region has the DNA TGTGCCAGCAGTTTATTAGAGAGGGCCACAGATACGCAGTATTTT.

The V and J genes are TRBV5-1 and TRBJ2-1, with D perhaps TRBD1 (5 bases). Germline V gene data show CDR1 as SGHRS and CDR2 as YFSETQ. This CDR3 is 14 amino acids long. V shed 0 bases and J shed 8 bases, with 12 bases lying between them. CDR3 in DNA: TGCGCCAGCAGCTTGGCGGCAGGGAAGTATGAGCAGTTCTTC. As protein: CASSLAAGKYEQFF.

Concerning this clonotype: The junction departs from the called germline gene at one end, perhaps through a read error. The chain links TRBV12-3 or TRBV12-4 to TRBJ1-5, with 7 positions matching TRBD1. This CDR3 is built from 14 residues. The CDR3 DNA sequence: TGTGCCAGTAGTTGGCAGGGGGAGGGTAGTTCCCAGCATTTT. This gives the protein CASSWQGEGSSQHF.

This clonotype has just a few counts. The CDR3 region has the DNA TGTGCCACCAGCCGGACAGAAATTGAGCAGTTCTTC. Translation gives CATSRTEIEQFF. The V and J genes are TRBV24-1 and TRBJ2-1; D might be TRBD1 (6 bases). This CDR3 has 12 amino acids. Deletions cut 7 bases from V and 9 bases from J, with 12 bases between. Germline CDR1 KGHDR, CDR2 SFDVKD.

V is TRBV20-1 and J is TRBJ1-2; 10 bases agree with TRBD1. Losses at the gene ends were 3 bases for V and 1 base for J; bases not matched to a gene: 8. The CDR3 contains 16 residues. The germline gives CDR1 DFQATT, CDR2 SNEGSKA (reference sequence). CDR3 in DNA: TGCAGTGCTAGCCGGGACAGGGGATCCTTTAACTATGGCTACACCTTC. Translating it yields CSASRDRGSFNYGYTF.

The chain has TRBV29-1 and TRBJ2-3, with D tentatively TRBD1 (5 bases). The CDR3 is 15 amino acids. In germline, CDR1 is SQVTM, CDR2 ANQGSEA. V lost 4 bases to trimming and J lost 4 bases, with 18 bases between them. The CDR3 here is CSVGSLGRAADTQYF. The CDR3 DNA sequence: TGCAGCGTTGGATCCCTGGGCAGGGCGGCAGATACGCAGTATTTT.

This clonotype was seen repeatedly, ten times or more. V usage is TRBV4-1 and J usage is TRBJ2-2; TRBD1 or TRBD2 may be the D gene (5 bases each). V was trimmed by 1 base and J by 7 bases, leaving 28 bases between them. Germline V gives CDR1 MGHRA, CDR2 YSYEKL. This CDR3 has 20 amino acids. CDR3 sequence (DNA): TGCGCCAGCAGCCAAGGGCCTCTACAATTGCAGGGACCTCGAAGCGGGGAGCTGTTTTTT. It translates to CASSQGPLQLQGPRSGELFF.

The V and J genes are TRBV25-1 and TRBJ2-2; weak D call: TRBD2 (5 bases). Trimming shortened V by 7 bases and J by 0 bases, and 9 bases separated the two germline ends. The CDR3 extends over 14 amino acids. Germline values: CDR1 MGHDK, CDR2 SYGVNS. The CDR3 reads CASTTDSNTGELFF. CDR3 sequence (DNA): TGTGCCAGCACCACGGACTCGAACACCGGGGAGCTGTTTTTT.

The table lists this clonotype with a few counts. The CDR3 sequence is CASSSLLNAARVWTSGSETQYF. The CDR3 DNA reads as TGTGCCAGCAGCTCCCTCCTGAATGCAGCGCGGGTGTGGACTAGCGGGAGTGAGACCCAGTACTTC. The chain links TRBV28 to TRBJ2-5, with 13 bases aligning to TRBD2. Trimming at V came to 6 bases and at J to 5 bases, leaving 27 bases not matched to a gene. The CDR3 totals 22 residues. Germline values: CDR1 MDHEN, CDR2 SYDVKM.

This chain connects TRBV28 to TRBJ2-5, with TRBD2 identical over 10 bases. V shed 5 bases and J 2 bases; nucleotides not matched to a gene: 5. This CDR3 is built from 15 residues. The V gene's germline CDR1 is MDHEN and CDR2 SYDVKM. The CDR3 sequence is CASSLAGVRQETQYF. The DNA of the CDR3 is TGTGCCAGCAGTCTAGCGGGAGTGCGTCAAGAGACCCAGTACTTC.